This TCR beta chain is from a study of PD-L1 blockade in urothelial cancer (dated by TCRdb to 2016 to 2017). For context, the study as a whole: All patients started therapy around 2014 and received atezolizumab 1,200 mg intravenously every 3 weeks. Durable clinical benefit was achieved by nine patients but not by the remaining 20. Pretreatment blood TCR-seq was available for under 35 patients, at least one posttreatment blood collection was obtained for about 24 patients, and tumor TCR-seq was available for about 24 patients. Pretreatment tumor samples, along with matched peripheral blood collected serially before and after atezolizumab treatment, underwent TCR sequencing. Blood samples gave median yields of approximately 130,000 T cells and 83,000 or so unique TCRs, along with a median clonality of about 0.084. In the same patients who had TCR sequencing, pretreatment tumors also underwent whole exome sequencing and RNA sequencing. An ECOG performance status of 0 or 1 was recorded for the patients, and 0 to 3 prior chemotherapy regimens had been received by the patients. About 85% of the 29 patients were males with bladder-origin urothelial cancer, and about 65% of the roughly 30 reported a prior smoking history. Blood samples were analyzed 3 weeks after the start of treatment (second dose) and 6 weeks after the start of treatment. Somatic, immune and clinical correlates of response to PD-L1 blockade with atezolizumab in urothelial cancer were the focus of an exploratory multi-omic analysis. Durable clinical benefit was defined as progression-free survival longer than 6 months, and TCR features were also tested against progression-free and overall survival.

Each PCR received spiked-in synthetic TCR analog templates so that absolute template abundance could be estimated from read counts. The immunoSEQ assay used bias-controlled V and J gene primers to amplify TCRbeta CDR3 regions from genomic DNA. Rearranged TCRbeta segments were sequenced at approximately 20X coverage. Processing in the source paper ran as follows. Clustering was used to correct sequencing errors, and CDR3s were annotated against IMGT so that V, D and J genes could be assigned. Downstream analyses used only productive TCRbeta rearrangements, leaving out any out-of-frame or stop-codon sequences. To compute clonality, Shannon entropy was normalized by the log of the number of unique productive sequences and then subtracted from one. Fisher's exact test with Benjamini-Hochberg correction, using a cutoff of adjusted p below 0.01, was how clones that differed between time points or between blood and tumor were identified. This is the immuneACCESS table as TCRdb keeps it, with only in-frame sequences that have V and J called. A part of the clones is gone; compared with another copy, unresolved V genes explain less than half, and the rest is unexplained. The DNA gave D and trimming, while V, J and clone size come from that table. The sample contains roughly 63,000 clones, roughly 79% of them found a single time. Clones ranked in the top ten supply under 7.5% of the sample.

A word on this clone: What this receptor recognizes is not known. No qualities accompany the bases; no much larger clone lies one base away.

Per the publication, the time point label means: pretreatment peripheral blood. A total of under 30 patients with locally advanced or metastatic urothelial carcinoma, treated at Memorial Sloan Kettering on a trial protocol, made up the cohort. Peripheral blood mononuclear cells were collected pretreatment and during treatment, with between 1 and 8 total time points obtained per patient. The Qiagen DNeasy Blood extraction kit was used to purify genomic DNA from total PBMCs and from tumor samples. PBMCs were collected pretreatment and during treatment, and were isolated and stored as previously described. The junction carries 14 bases between V and J, which are trimmed by 4 bases and 5 bases respectively. From cysteine to phenylalanine, the CDR3 is 14 amino acids long. Solely the CDR3 DNA is kept, with 42 bases framed from the first base. The germline V gene yields KGHSH for CDR1 and LQKENI for CDR2.

What the work shows at the level of the full study, not this receptor alone: A pretreatment peripheral blood TCR clonality below the median was linked to improved progression-free and overall survival. Small sample size (n of about 30) and many exploratory analyses mean the results are intended to be hypothesis-generating. Greater expansion of tumor-associated TCR clones in peripheral blood 3 weeks after the start of treatment was observed in patients with durable benefit (n ≈ 20, p = 0.022).

This sample comprised PBMCs, obtained around atezolizumab (anti-PD-L1) treatment. The sequence came from a man aged 65-85 years with urothelial cancer. The receptor chain draws on TRBV18 and TRBJ1-1; TRBD1 could be the D gene, as 6 bases match. The CDR3 loop reads CASSQGQTGTEAFF. The DNA sequence is as follows: TGTGCCAGCTCACAGGGACAAACTGGGACTGAAGCTTTCTTT.